One sample yielded the 27 T cell receptor beta chains listed below, sequenced in a study of T cell responses to AZD1222 COVID-19 vaccine. The method was immunoSEQ multiplex PCR; TCRdb's version includes in-frame clones alone and lacks a portion of them. The sample consists of some 120,000 clones, around 89% of them appearing once. Sample: peripheral blood, taken on day 0 of MenACWY control vaccination. The receptors derive from an adult in good health.

The J gene is TRBJ1-6, the V gene TRBV3-1 (or the pseudogene TRBV3-2), with D perhaps TRBD1 (5 bases). CDR1 and CDR2 from the germline V gene are LGHDT and YNNKEL (reference sequence). The CDR3 extends over 14 amino acids. Trimming stripped 2 bases from V and 13 bases from J, with 15 bases between. DNA of the CDR3: TGTGCCAGCAGCCAAACGGACACCAGTACCCCCCTCCACTTT. This gives the protein CASSQTDTSTPLHF.

CDR3 bases: TGTGCCAGCAGTCTCCAGGGGAATCAGCCCCAGCATTTT. Translation: CASSLQGNQPQHF. The chain uses TRBV27 and TRBJ1-5, with D tentatively TRBD1 (6 bases). The CDR3 covers 13 residues. V lost 5 bases and J 4 bases, leaving 9 bases between the germline ends. In germline, CDR1 is MNHEY, CDR2 SMNVEV (reference sequence).

The count of this clone is one. This chain connects TRBV20-1 to TRBJ2-7, with 8 positions matching TRBD2. The CDR3 spans 14 residues. The junction had 10 bases not matched to a gene; V was cut back by 3 bases and J by 6 bases. Germline assignment: CDR1 DFQATT and CDR2 SNEGSKA (reference sequence). CDR3 DNA sequence: TGCAGTGCTAGTCTCCGAGCGGGGGCGGGCGAGCAGTACTTC. It encodes CSASLRAGAGEQYF.

J is TRBJ2-3 and V is TRBV6-5; D might be TRBD1 (5 bases). Deletions cut 4 bases from V and 1 base from J, with 12 bases between. This CDR3 is built from 15 residues. Germline lookup yields CDR1 MNHEY and CDR2 SVGAGI. The CDR3 region is CASSSGSYRTDTQYF. The CDR3, as DNA: TGTGCCAGCAGTTCAGGGTCATATCGCACAGATACGCAGTATTTT.

This clone was counted a single time. The J gene is TRBJ1-5, the V gene TRBV24-1, with 11 bases fitting TRBD1. The CDR3 consists of 19 residues. V lost 8 bases to trimming and J lost 0 bases; unmatched junction nucleotides: 14. Germline lookup yields CDR1 KGHDR and CDR2 SFDVKD. The CDR3: CATNHPRDRGGYSNQPQHF. The CDR3 DNA is TGTGCCACCAATCATCCCCGGGACAGGGGGGGGTATAGCAATCAGCCCCAGCATTTT.

J is TRBJ1-5 and V is TRBV2, with 8 bases lining up with TRBD1. V dropped 7 bases and J dropped 3; count of bases not matched to a gene: 2. This CDR3 is 13 amino acids long. Germline V gene data show CDR1 as SNHLY and CDR2 as FYNNEI. CDR3 in amino acids: CASKDRDNQPQHF. Written as DNA, the CDR3 is TGTGCCAGCAAGGACAGGGACAATCAGCCCCAGCATTTT.

The chain is built from TRBV19 and TRBJ1-1; perhaps TRBD1 as D (5 bases). The CDR3 is 16 residues long. Germline CDR1 is LNHDA and CDR2 is SQIVND (reference sequence). V lost 3 bases and J 0 bases, leaving 14 bases between the germline ends. CDR3 DNA sequence: TGTGCCAGTAGTATGGGTGACAGTTTAATGAACACTGAAGCTTTCTTT. Its protein is CASSMGDSLMNTEAFF.

A single count supports this clone. The chain combines TRBV19 with TRBJ2-1; no reliable D call. V dropped 2 bases and J dropped 6 bases, with 5 bases sitting between them. Germline V CDR1 and CDR2: LNHDA, SQIVND (reference sequence). This CDR3 spans 12 amino acids. The CDR3 protein is CASSILSNEQFF. The CDR3 DNA sequence: TGTGCCAGTAGTATACTGAGCAATGAGCAGTTCTTC.

This clone turned up a few times. This rearrangement joins TRBV21-1 to TRBJ2-3. TRBV21-1 is flagged as a pseudogene. There are 19 residues in the CDR3. The CDR3 loop reads CASSTTRAGVKTSTDTQYF. The CDR3 nucleotides read TGTGCCAGCAGCACGACTAGGGCAGGGGTCAAAACTAGCACAGATACGCAGTATTTT.

The gene calls are TRBV4-1 and TRBJ2-1; 14 positions agree with TRBD2. From germline, CDR1 is MGHRA and CDR2 YSYEKL. The CDR3 runs 16 residues. Losses at the gene ends were 3 bases for V and 3 bases for J; bases not matched to a gene: 1. The DNA for the CDR3 is TGCGCCAGCAGCCAGGGACTAGCGGGGGTCTACAATGAGCAGTTCTTC. Protein product: CASSQGLAGVYNEQFF.

The V gene is TRBV10-3, the J gene TRBJ1-4; TRBD1 matches 9 bases. This CDR3 region has 17 residues. With 0 bases clipped from V and 8 bases from J, the junction kept 10 bases outside the gene matches. The V gene's germline CDR1 is ENHRY and CDR2 SYGVKD. The chain's CDR3 is CAISESAMGQGTEKLFF. The DNA of the CDR3 is TGTGCCATCAGTGAGTCAGCTATGGGACAGGGTACCGAAAAACTGTTTTTT.

The CDR3 sequence: CASSLPGGNTIYF. CDR3 nucleotides: TGTGCCAGCAGCTTGCCAGGTGGAAACACCATATATTTT. J is TRBJ1-3 and V is TRBV5-4; D remains ambiguous. Germline V CDR1 and CDR2: SGHNT, YYREEE (reference sequence). V lost 1 base, J lost 3 bases, and 5 bases lay in between. CDR3 length equals 13 residues.

This clone was seen a few times. This chain's CDR3 is CASSRRLGATYEQYF. The CDR3, as DNA: TGTGCCAGCAGTCGTCGCCTCGGGGCCACGTACGAGCAGTACTTC. The gene calls are TRBV6-5 and TRBJ2-7, with D possibly being TRBD1 or TRBD2 (5 bases each). With 5 bases removed from V and 4 bases from J, the gap between germline ends came to 18 bases. CDR1 MNHEY and CDR2 SVGAGI come from the germline V gene. CDR3 size: 15 residues.

The rearrangement joins TRBV19 to TRBJ2-2, with 8 bases lining up with TRBD2. The CDR3 contains 17 residues. After removal of 3 bases from V and 5 bases from J, the junction contained 11 bases not matched to a gene. The germline gives CDR1 LNHDA, CDR2 SQIVND (reference sequence). CDR3 amino acids: CASSMGSGRGTTGELFF. The CDR3 nucleotides are TGTGCCAGTAGTATGGGGAGCGGGAGAGGGACGACCGGGGAGCTGTTTTTT.

The chain carries TRBV7-8 and TRBJ2-7, with D possibly called TRBD1 or TRBD2 (5 bases each). The CDR3 has 15 amino acids. Per germline, CDR1 SGHVS and CDR2 FQNEAQ. V was shortened by 1 base and J by 0 bases, with 10 bases between the two germline ends. CDR3 nucleotide sequence: TGTGCCAGCAGCTTAGGGGCAGGGAGCTCCTACGAGCAGTACTTC. Its translation: CASSLGAGSSYEQYF.

V usage is TRBV13 and J usage is TRBJ2-3, with D unclear. The length of the CDR3 is 14 residues. The germline V gene has CDR1 PRHDT and CDR2 FYEKMQ (reference sequence). V dropped 3 bases and J dropped 0 bases, with 7 bases sitting between them. The DNA for the CDR3 is TGTGCCAGCAGCTTTTCCGGAAGCACAGATACGCAGTATTTT. Its translation: CASSFSGSTDTQYF.

V gene TRBV11-3 combines with J gene TRBJ2-7, with TRBD1 as a possible D gene (6 bases). Germline CDR1 reads SGHNT; CDR2 reads YENEEA. V was cut by 6 bases and J by 3 bases, with 12 bases left in between. CDR3 length: 13 amino acids. The CDR3 sequence is CASRGDNFYEQYF. The CDR3 nucleotides are TGTGCCAGCAGGGGGGACAATTTCTACGAGCAGTACTTC.

In its sample, this clone was seen once. This chain uses TRBV10-2 with TRBJ1-2; D is unresolved. Trimming took 4 bases from V and 6 from J, leaving 6 bases between them. Germline CDR1 reads WSHSY; CDR2 reads SAAADI. The CDR3 runs 11 residues. CDR3 sequence: CASSGQDGYTF. CDR3 DNA sequence: TGCGCCAGCAGTGGTCAGGATGGCTACACCTTC.

This chain uses TRBV7-2 with TRBJ2-7; no clear D gene. The germline V gene encodes CDR1 SGHTA and CDR2 FQGNSA. The ends were cut back, 2 bases at V and 7 bases at J, with 12 bases in the middle. CDR3 length: 13 residues. CDR3 nucleotides: TGTGCCAGCAGCTTAACCTCCTTGGGGGAGCAGTACTTC. Protein sequence: CASSLTSLGEQYF.

This clone has just a few counts. The V gene is TRBV5-5, the J gene TRBJ1-1; D remains unclear. This CDR3 spans 15 amino acids. Per germline, CDR1 SGHKS and CDR2 YYEKEE (reference sequence). The V and J ends lost 7 bases and 2 bases respectively, with 18 bases between them. CDR3 region: CASANGISYNTEAFF. The CDR3 DNA reads as TGTGCCAGCGCCAATGGGATAAGTTATAACACTGAAGCTTTCTTT.

The chain has TRBV5-4 and TRBJ1-1; D not resolved. This CDR3 comprises 16 residues. Trimming took 4 bases from V and 0 from J, leaving 16 bases between them. Germline V gene lookup returns CDR1 SGHNT and CDR2 YYREEE (reference sequence). The CDR3 DNA is TGTGCCAGCAGCCCTATGAATATGGTAATGAACACTGAAGCTTTCTTT. Its translation: CASSPMNMVMNTEAFF.

The chain employs TRBV24-1 and TRBJ2-1; D is undetermined. The length of the CDR3 is 14 residues. Germline V gene sequence: CDR1 KGHDR, CDR2 SFDVKD. V lost 3 bases and J 10 bases, leaving 15 bases between the germline ends. CDR3 sequence reads: CATSDPLLGNEQFF. In DNA, the CDR3 is TGTGCCACCAGTGATCCTTTATTGGGGAACGAGCAGTTCTTC.

In its sample, this clone was seen once. The chain joins TRBV7-2 to TRBJ1-1, with a possible D match to TRBD1 (6 bases). CDR3 length: 15 residues. The germline V and J ends were trimmed by 1 base and 3 bases, with 12 bases remaining between them. CDR1 SGHTA and CDR2 FQGNSA come from the germline V gene. The CDR3 region is CASSLGQALDTEAFF. The DNA for the CDR3 is TGTGCCAGCAGCTTAGGACAGGCTTTGGACACTGAAGCTTTCTTT.

This clone was counted only a few times. This rearrangement joins TRBV5-6 to TRBJ2-7, with 9 nucleotides matching TRBD2. Per the germline V gene, CDR1 is SGHDT and CDR2 is YYEEEE. The CDR3 sequence is 15 residues long. The J segment lost 2 bases and the V segment lost 4 bases, leaving 7 bases of the junction unmatched. As DNA, the CDR3 is TGTGCCAGCAGCCCGACTAGCGGAGCCCCCTACGAGCAGTACTTC. Translated: CASSPTSGAPYEQYF.

The V call is TRBV9, the J call TRBJ2-6; TRBD2 agrees at 8 bases. This CDR3 comprises 15 residues. Germline lookup yields CDR1 SGDLS and CDR2 YYNGEE. The V gene end was trimmed by 4 bases and the J gene end by 2 bases; junction bases not matched to a gene: 2. The CDR3 spells CASSTAGAGANVLTF. DNA of the CDR3: TGTGCCAGCAGCACAGCGGGAGCTGGGGCCAACGTCCTGACTTTC. The complete variable domain, with remaining parts taken from reference TRBV9 and TRBJ2-6, reads DSGVTQTPKHLITATGQRVTLRCSPRSGDLSVYWYQQSLDQGLQFLIQYYNGEERAKGNILERFSAQQFPDLHSELNLSSLELGDSALYFCASSTAGAGANVLTFGAGSRLTVL.

The V call is TRBV5-5, the J call TRBJ1-1; D is undetermined. Trimming cost V 0 bases and J 0 bases, with 3 bases left between them. CDR3 length: 13 residues. CDR1 and CDR2 (germline): SGHKS, YYEKEE (reference sequence). In nucleotides, the CDR3 is TGTGCCAGCAGCTTGGTAATGAACACTGAAGCTTTCTTT. Translation gives CASSLVMNTEAFF.

J is TRBJ2-1 and V is TRBV18; 9 nucleotides align to TRBD1. Germline CDR1 is KGHSH and CDR2 is LQKENI. The J segment lost 0 bases and the V segment lost 3 bases, leaving 3 bases of the junction unmatched. The CDR3 extends over 16 amino acids. In DNA, the CDR3 is TGTGCCAGCTCACCGCCGACAGGGGGCTCCTACAATGAGCAGTTCTTC. This sequence encodes CASSPPTGGSYNEQFF. Combining the CDR3 with reference TRBV18 and TRBJ2-1 gives the whole variable domain NAGVMQNPRHLVRRRGQEARLRCSPMKGHSHVYWYRQLPEEGLKFMVYLQKENIIDESGMPKERFSAEFPKEGPSILRIQQVVRGDSAAYFCASSPPTGGSYNEQFFGPGTRLTVL.